In this sample, the clone carrying this T cell receptor beta chain turned up once. This entry comes from a study of T cells in Graves' hyperthyroidism and ophthalmopathy. RNA transcripts provided the source from which TCR beta CDR3 regions were amplified. With the HTBI primer set, the TCR CDR3 went through a first round of RT-PCR. Via MiXCR, TCRdb re-called the multiplex PCR reads, giving one row per CDR3 protein. The sample has about 510,000 distinct CDR3 sequences, around 50% seen once. The CDR3 extends over 14 amino acids. V lost 7 bases and J lost 1, with 12 bases in between. Germline CDR1 reads ENHRY; CDR2 reads SYGVKD.

Sequencing was performed on peripheral blood or thyroid tissue (not recorded which). The TCR originated in an adult woman with Graves' disease, either hyperthyroidism or ophthalmopathy (not recorded which). J is TRBJ2-3 and V is TRBV10-3, with no clear D. The CDR3 loop is CAITPGQRTDTQYF. The CDR3 coding sequence is TGTGCCATCACCCCGGGTCAGCGCACAGATACGCAGTATTTT.